Described below is a single T cell receptor (beta chain) sequence and its context. What it binds is unknown. The data belong to a study of chemoradiotherapy in HPV16-positive cancers. Study findings and constraints: The functional HPV-specific definition rests on just a couple of HPV16-positive patients. Non-HPV-specific T cells did not expand in tumors during treatment, whereas candidate HPV-specific clones and E7-related motifs did. In HPV16-positive patients, HPV-responsive T-cell expansion tracked better recurrence-free survival.

Over chemoradiotherapy, repertoires were sampled more than once. Produced via immunoSEQ multiplex PCR; TCRdb's table is partial and in-frame only. The sample lists around 6,400 clones; 55% to 80% were seen once. Germline V gene data show CDR1 as MNHEY and CDR2 as SVGAGI. V lost 10 bases, J lost 1 base, and 10 bases stayed unmatched. The CDR3 totals 15 residues. The genes are TRBV6-5 and TRBJ1-5, with 7 bases that match TRBD1. This sequence was found in a human donor with HPV-associated anogenital cancer. This sample was obtained from a patient who underwent chemoradiotherapy. The CDR3 DNA sequence: TGTGCCACCCAAACACGACAGGGCAGCAATCAGCCCCAGCATTTT. This translates into CATQTRQGSNQPQHF.